This section outlines one TCR beta chain sequence together with its context. This record comes from a study of control samples from healthy donors and cancer patients. Germline assignment: CDR1 SGHNT and CDR2 YYREEE (reference sequence). The V gene lost 4 bases and the J gene lost 4 bases, with 15 bases spanning the gap. The CDR3 is 15 residues long. Generated by immunoSEQ multiplex PCR, the TCRdb table keeps only in-frame clones and is missing some. The table has tens of thousands of clones, about 93% seen once. Material for sequencing was blood. This TCR came from a woman aged 50 to 60 in good health. The chain is built from TRBV5-4 and TRBJ1-3; D not certain. CDR3 loop: CASSPAGGFGNTIYF. The CDR3 DNA sequence: TGTGCCAGCAGCCCGGCTGGAGGGTTCGGAAACACCATATATTTT.